This TCR beta chain was sequenced in a study of cytomegalovirus exposure and HLA in healthy donors (dated by TCRdb to about 2017). As for the study more broadly: In an earlier analysis of some 550 of the donors, approximately 260 Gb of sequence data and 95 million to 130 million unique TCR beta sequences from about 190 million T cells were reported. An early release that covered fewer than 750 HLA-typed donors contained 250 to 350 gigabases of sequencing data and about 93 million unique TCR sequences. Of the 300 to 400 genotyped donors, over 65% fell in the genetic ancestry cluster associated with self-reported Caucasian donors. The aim of the study was to test whether cataloging public T cell receptors could identify signatures of past pathogen exposure. The T cell repertoires of around 670 subjects were profiled by immunosequencing and related to cytomegalovirus serostatus. In addition to the first cohort of several hundred subjects, a separate validation cohort of 120 different subjects was used. The study combined high-throughput TCR immunosequencing, statistical association of individual TCRs with disease status, and machine learning to predict cytomegalovirus infection status. To study patterns of TCR occurrence, a later analysis re-analyzed previously published TCR beta repertoires from around 670 donors and added high-resolution HLA genotyping. Rather than drawing on any new phenotypic data, the later analysis identified candidate immune exposures from TCR beta sequences and the way those sequences occurred across donors. In an earlier analysis of several hundred of the donors, high-throughput TCR beta sequencing was used to judge whether each TCR beta V gene segment behaved as functional or pseudogenic. Donor age, sex, ethnicity and CMV serostatus were collected together with the repertoire data. Genome-wide SNP genotypes for about three fifths of the roughly 670 donors were used in a later genetic analysis, which treated that subset as a discovery cohort. Every repertoire in the discovery cohort had been generated on one and the same sequencing platform. HLA typing included class I and class II loci at four-digit resolution. Typing coverage differed by locus: A, B, C, DRB1 and DQB1 were typed in roughly 620-640 donors, DQA1 in 500 to 550, DPA1 in 600 to 610, and DPB1 in just under 480. About five DR-DQ haplotypes were treated as single units for association and clustering because of strong linkage in the cohort. Among 398 genotyped donors of the cohort, an average of approximately 240,000 unique TCR beta nucleotide sequences were sequenced per donor, around 20% of them non-productive. What the authors observed across the whole study: When HLA alleles, especially DR and DQ, strongly co-occurred, TCR associations were difficult to assign to individual alleles. In a later genetic analysis, a missense DCLRE1C variant was associated with V-gene and J-gene trimming of TCR beta chains, and the association was replicated in an independent cohort. A further reported finding was that TCR beta sequences accurately predicted the HLA-A and HLA-B alleles for most subjects in the first cohort. Correlated functional status among segregating V segments might be attributable to linkage disequilibrium, but an unknown experimental factor could not be ruled out. Only TCR beta chains were sequenced in this cohort, and the absence of alpha or paired-chain data limited detectable features. Because some donors lacked HLA typing at each locus, the association tests relied only on the typed subset. According to a later analysis, most CMV-associated TCR beta chains appeared to be HLA-restricted, and the HLA associations seemed to be driven largely by CMV exposure. Over 15 rarely observed V segments, including chromosome 9 orphons, were excluded from the earlier analysis of some 590 of the donors because counts were too low. In a later analysis, several top co-occurrence clusters were reported to appear linked to parvovirus B19, influenza, CMV and Epstein-Barr virus. A later analysis associated 16,951 TCR beta sequences with specific HLA alleles at a false discovery rate of 0.05. The authors suggested that the approach could potentially be generalized to other disease states and immunological phenotypes. A cluster of highly shared sequence variants was judged likely to represent a technical artifact of the sequencing pipeline. Presence/absence analyses assumed roughly uniform sequencing depth across donors, an assumption that may not hold. Compared with equally common non-associated chains, HLA-associated TCR beta chains in a later analysis were more clonally expanded and had lower generation probabilities. The study listed around 160 TCR beta chains as associated with cytomegalovirus. Broadly in line with IMGT annotations, most TCR beta V segments showed up in productive rearrangements about 87% or about 30% of the time in an earlier analysis of several hundred of the donors. The 87-base-pair reads could not distinguish some IMGT-functional V segments, including TRBV6-2 and TRBV6-3, so those segments were excluded. The only immune exposure information available for the cohort was CMV serostatus. In vitro tests confirmed that a few of the cytomegalovirus-associated TCR beta chains recognize cytomegalovirus antigens. In a later genetic analysis, fewer N-insertions in productive TCRs were reported among donors in an Asian-associated ancestry cluster than the roughly 710-donor mean. Across donors, most TCR sequences were observed very rarely, whereas some public TCRs were present in many individuals. In a later analysis, the rate of TCR association differed among HLA loci, with DRB1 alleles having the most associated TCRs and HLA-C alleles having the fewest. The classifier was reported to diagnose cytomegalovirus status with high specificity and sensitivity in both the original and validation cohorts.

The method was the immunoSEQ multiplex PCR assay. A mixture of 60 forward primers for TCR Vbeta segments and 13 reverse primers for TCR Jbeta segments was used in the multiplex PCR. Amplification of the CDR3 region of rearranged TCR beta genes was performed with a multiplex PCR assay on genomic DNA. The Illumina HiSeq System was used to sequence the amplified TCR beta libraries as 87-base-pair reads. The original methods were these. Across the 500 to 750 repertoires, a later analysis counted roughly 77 million unique TCR beta chains, about 10 million of which were shared by at least two donors. Raw reads were error-corrected and collapsed into unique sequences with a nearest-neighbor algorithm that merged closely related sequences to remove PCR and sequencing errors. To assign V, D and J gene segments, CDR3 sequences were aligned to IMGT reference sequences. For a sequence to be retained, a match of at least six nucleotides was required to both a V gene segment and a J gene segment. A rearrangement counted as productive if the CDR3 had no stop codons and remained in frame with V and J, and every other rearrangement counted as non-productive. CDR3 was defined according to IMGT convention as the region running from the second conserved V-encoded cysteine to the conserved J-encoded phenylalanine. Sequences without an unambiguous match to a single V gene segment were excluded from the earlier analysis of a few hundred of the donors. An earlier analysis of under 750 of the donors called V segments functional above 56.7% productive rearrangements and segregating when the between-donor standard deviation exceeded 5%. To diagnose cytomegalovirus status from the catalog of TCR beta chain sequences, a statistical classification framework was built. A later analysis assigned V and J genes by comparing TCR nucleotide sequences with IMGT/GENE-DB human TR gene sequences. Using the TCRdist pipeline, a later analysis assigned CDR3 sequences along with most-parsimonious VDJ recombination scenarios. A later analysis defined each TCR beta chain by its CDR3 amino acid sequence plus V-gene family, and excluded reads lacking a unique V-gene family. To address suspected cross-contamination and a sequencing artifact, a later analysis removed approximately 600 highly shared, low-generation-probability nucleotide sequences. A later analysis calculated a clonal expansion index for each public chain from normalized within-repertoire ranks of inferred template counts. In a later analysis, generation probabilities were computed with a VDJ recombination model fitted to out-of-frame rearrangements, and the resulting probabilities were checked against IGoR. In a later analysis, TCR-TCR, TCR-HLA and TCR-CMV co-occurrence was scored with hypergeometric tests, and a repertoire-size bias correction was applied to TCR pairs. In a later analysis, false discovery rates were estimated by permuting HLA or CMV assignments 20 times. A later analysis grouped co-occurring TCRs with DBSCAN, adding TCRdist sequence similarity when clustering within HLA-allele-positive subsets. Repertoires with fewer than 30,000 or more than 120,000 public chains, plus five repertoires with anomalous nucleotide sharing, were excluded from co-occurrence clustering. TCRdb stores this immuneACCESS table with in-frame sequences only. Part of the clones is absent; in the studies checked, under half of the shortfall reflects unresolved V genes, and no reason is known for the rest. V, J and clone size are those of that table, while D and trimming were read from the DNA. For this sample the table gives 100,000 to 150,000 clones, of which over 70% were detected only once. The ten largest account for nearly 9.5% of the sample.

In total, around 600 healthy bone marrow donors made up the cohort. All cohort members were sampled while nominally healthy, although unrecorded immune exposures were likely present. The donor was CMV seropositive and belonged to the group of around 300 seropositive cohort members. Every donor gave a peripheral blood sample, and the peripheral blood mononuclear cells from that sample were used for TCR beta sequencing. Genomic DNA extraction from the blood cell samples was performed with the Qiagen DNeasy Blood Extraction Kit. CDR1 and CDR2 were assigned from the germline V gene as MNHNS and SASEGT. Deletion took 5 bases off V and 4 bases off J, with a span of 8 bases between the germline ends. The CDR3 goes from the cysteine to the phenylalanine over 13 residues. The kept DNA is CDR3 alone, 39 bases in frame from the first base. Concerning this clone: Its cognate antigen has yet to be identified. Per-nucleotide qualities are absent, and no much larger clonotype sits a single base away.

The source is a woman between 45 and 65 years old in good health and CMV-seropositive. The rearranged chain carries TRBV6-1 and TRBJ2-2; no D segment can be confidently identified. The source material was PBMCs. The CDR3 reads CASSRSSTGELFF. The nucleotides read TGTGCCAGCAGTCGATCTAGCACCGGGGAGCTGTTTTTT.